The entry below describes one TCR beta chain. Only one count was recorded for this clone. The clone's antigen remains unknown. Per-base qualities were not stored, and no clone one base away is much larger. The entry originates in a study of PD-1 blockade in classical Hodgkin lymphoma (TCRdb year 2020). Some background on the complete study: The study used CyTOF and TCR beta sequencing to define a peripheral blood immune signature of response to PD-1 blockade in classical Hodgkin lymphoma.

Genomic DNA was extracted with the Qiagen DNeasy kit from unsorted PBMCs and from negatively selected CD4+ and CD8+ fractions. TCR beta CDR3 regions were subjected to amplification by immunoSEQ multiplex PCR with primers that anneal to V and J segments. A synthetic immune receptor repertoire was used to minimize amplification bias, and any remaining bias was removed computationally after sequencing. As for the original processing: Repertoire diversity was quantified as the Shannon entropy index using custom Python scripts. Unsorted, CD4+ and CD8+ repertoires were examined separately, except in combined analyses, for which CD4+ and CD8+ sequences were merged in silico. TCRdb provides this immuneACCESS table in a form limited to in-frame rearrangements. Some clones are lacking; in checked studies, under half of them reflect an unresolved V gene, and why the rest are absent is not known. V, J and clone size derive from that table, while D and trimming were established from the DNA sequence. A total of 30,000 to 35,000 clones appear in this sample, approximately 94% of them only once. The top ten clones comprise roughly 2.1% of the sample.

This sample's time point label indicates: newly diagnosed, previously untreated cHL patient sample. To serve as a comparison group for the relapsed/refractory trial patients, PBMCs were sequenced from patients with newly diagnosed, previously untreated classical Hodgkin lymphoma. Peripheral blood was collected in 8 mL Vacutainer Cell Preparation Tubes, from which PBMCs were isolated by centrifugation and then cryopreserved. Beyond this particular receptor, the publication reports: The study covered only a single clinical trial cohort, and the causes of the repertoire differences, possibly disease activity or prior therapy, were still not defined. Baseline TCR diversity was reported as lower in newly diagnosed patients than in healthy donors, and lower still in relapsed/refractory patients.

This sequence was found in a human donor with classical Hodgkin lymphoma. The sequencing input was peripheral blood mononuclear cells (PBMCs).

The DNA reads TGTGCCAGCAGTGTGGCAATTGAAGCTTTCTTT. Its protein product is CASSVAIEAFF. Rearrangement joined TRBV2 to TRBJ1-1; the D gene lacks a confident call. CDR1 and CDR2, per the germline V gene, are SNHLY and FYNNEI. V drops 4 bases and J drops 7 bases, leaving 7 bases in between. Including the terminal cysteine and phenylalanine, the CDR3 comprises 11 residues. Here the CDR3 DNA is all that survives: 33 bases in frame from base 1.